The 8 T cell receptor beta chains in this list originate from one sample, sequenced in a study of blood T cell repertoires in COVID-19. TCRdb keeps only in-frame clones here, not all; method: immunoSEQ multiplex PCR. This sample has tens of thousands of clones, with around 83% found just once. Material: peripheral blood. The origin of the receptors is a man between 65 and 85 years old with acute or convalescent COVID-19.

The chain recombines TRBV27 with TRBJ2-2; D gene unclear. CDR1 is MNHEY and CDR2 is SMNVEV in the germline V gene (reference sequence). This CDR3 is 13 amino acids long. V dropped 5 bases and J dropped 3 bases, with 7 bases sitting between them. The chain's CDR3 is CASSPSDTGELFF. CDR3 DNA: TGTGCCAGCAGTCCCTCGGACACCGGGGAGCTGTTTTTT.

The gene calls are TRBV30 and TRBJ1-3; TRBD1 is a possible D gene (6 bases). Trimming stripped 4 bases from V and 4 bases from J, with 17 bases between. The CDR3 has 15 amino acids. The germline V gene has CDR1 GTSNPN and CDR2 SVGIG (reference sequence). CDR3 sequence: CAWTGGGSFGNTIYF. The CDR3 DNA follows: TGTGCCTGGACGGGGGGGGGCTCCTTCGGAAACACCATATATTTT.

The V gene is TRBV6-2 or TRBV6-3, the J gene TRBJ2-7; 8 nucleotides match TRBD2. The CDR3 has 16 residues. The germline V gene has CDR1 MNHEY and CDR2 SVGEGT. Losses at the gene ends were 5 bases for V and 3 bases for J; bases not matched to a gene: 12. DNA of the CDR3: TGTGCCAGCAGTAACCCCGTTAGCGGGACCTACTACGAGCAGTACTTC. Translated, it gives CASSNPVSGTYYEQYF.

The rearrangement links TRBV6-6 to TRBJ2-7; 9 bases align to TRBD2. J lost 4 bases, V lost 0 bases, and 4 bases had no gene match. The CDR3 extends over 15 amino acids. Germline-derived CDR1 and CDR2 are MNHNY and SVGAGI (reference sequence). CDR3 protein: CASSYSGTSSYEQYF. The CDR3 region has the DNA TGTGCCAGCAGTTACTCAGGGACTAGCTCTTACGAGCAGTACTTC.

The chain is built from TRBV7-6 and TRBJ2-2; no definite D call. Germline V gene sequence: CDR1 SGHVS, CDR2 FNYEAQ. Trimming took off 2 bases at V and 0 bases at J, with 7 bases between the two ends. The CDR3 runs to 15 residues. The CDR3 DNA sequence: TGTGCCAGCAGCTTATATTCGTCGAACACCGGGGAGCTGTTTTTT. Its translation is CASSLYSSNTGELFF.

The chain links TRBV5-6 to TRBJ2-7, with 7 bases that match TRBD1. CDR1 SGHDT and CDR2 YYEEEE come from the germline V gene. V was pared by 2 bases and J by 6 bases, with 11 bases of the junction left unmatched. There are 15 residues in the CDR3. The CDR3 here is CASSFRAGGKGEQYF. In DNA form, the CDR3 reads TGTGCCAGCAGCTTTCGAGCAGGGGGAAAGGGCGAGCAGTACTTC.

The genes are TRBV5-1 and TRBJ2-5; D unclear. V lost 6 bases and J 0 bases, leaving 3 bases between the germline ends. In germline, CDR1 is SGHRS, CDR2 YFSETQ. This CDR3 comprises 11 residues. CDR3 residues: CASTDQETQYF. The CDR3 DNA reads TGCGCCAGCACCGACCAAGAGACCCAGTACTTC. Full variable domain (outside the CDR3, taken from reference TRBV5-1 and TRBJ2-5): KAGVTQTPRYLIKTRGQQVTLSCSPISGHRSVSWYQQTPGQGLQFLFEYFSETQRNKGNFPGRFSGRQFSNSRSEMNVSTLELGDSALYLCASTDQETQYFGPGTRLLVL.

The table lists this clone with a few counts. The V and J genes are TRBV7-3 and TRBJ2-1; D is uncertain. The CDR3 extends over 14 amino acids. V was shortened by 6 bases and J by 1 base, with 10 bases between the two germline ends. Germline V gene sequence: CDR1 SGHTA, CDR2 FQGTGA. CDR3 protein: CASSLEFSYNEQFF. CDR3 DNA sequence: TGTGCCAGCAGTCTAGAATTTTCCTACAATGAGCAGTTCTTC.